What follows are 2 T cell receptor beta chains derived from one specimen sequenced in a study of blood T cell repertoires in COVID-19. Only in-frame clones appear in the TCRdb table, and some are missing; sequencing was by immunoSEQ multiplex PCR. Found here are roughly 10,000 clones, around 87% of them singletons; the top ten hold around 10%. Material: peripheral blood. The receptors originated from a human donor in a cohort sampled during active COVID-19.

The chain joins TRBV2 to TRBJ2-3, with D perhaps TRBD2 (6 bases). The CDR3 has 14 residues. CDR1 SNHLY and CDR2 FYNNEI come from the germline V gene. V was trimmed by 7 bases and J by 6 bases, leaving 17 bases between them. CDR3: CASTTRGTGDTQYF. CDR3 nucleotides: TGTGCCAGCACAACCCGGGGGACTGGGGATACGCAGTATTTT.

The chain joins TRBV7-9 to TRBJ2-2, with D hard to call. Deletions cut 7 bases from V and 3 bases from J, with 6 bases between. Germline lookup yields CDR1 SEHNR and CDR2 FQNEAQ (reference sequence). There are 12 residues in the CDR3. The CDR3 here is CASTRDTGELFF. CDR3 DNA sequence: TGTGCCAGCACCCGTGACACCGGGGAGCTGTTTTTT.